The entry that follows covers one T cell receptor (beta chain) sequence. Its specificity is unknown. The data stem from a study of human T cells and chemical hapten exposure. The overall study: Diagnoses of alopecia areata, totalis or universalis occurred in mostly female patients.

MiXCR, run by TCRdb on the RACE reads, gives a single entry per CDR3 protein. The sample includes more than 100,000 distinct CDR3 sequences, about 11% of them seen just once. Time point: patch test 3, about 24 weeks after DPC sensitization. Treatment given: therapeutic diphenylcyclopropenone sensitization with weekly scalp DPC. Participating donors were patients with alopecia, aged 18 to 70 years, considered appropriate candidates for DPC. The study's findings and limits: Sensitizing to DPC left TCRs with a frequency above 1 in 1000 unaltered. Expanded TCRs were compared with controls, and the expanded TCRs formed significantly more large CDR3 similarity clusters.

Trimming removed 5 bases from V and 7 bases from J, with 9 bases in between. Germline values: CDR1 SQVTM, CDR2 ANQGSEA. This CDR3 is 11 amino acids long. The specimen was whole blood, collected in connection with sensitization to the hapten diphenylcyclopropenone (DPC). The chain uses TRBV29-1 and TRBJ2-1; no firm D call. The clonotype comes from a woman aged 45-60 years with alopecia areata. Some clones in this sample may be carry-over from other donors' samples. CDR3 DNA sequence: TGCAGCGTTTCCGAGAGGAATGAGCAGTTCTTC. Its translation: CSVSERNEQFF.